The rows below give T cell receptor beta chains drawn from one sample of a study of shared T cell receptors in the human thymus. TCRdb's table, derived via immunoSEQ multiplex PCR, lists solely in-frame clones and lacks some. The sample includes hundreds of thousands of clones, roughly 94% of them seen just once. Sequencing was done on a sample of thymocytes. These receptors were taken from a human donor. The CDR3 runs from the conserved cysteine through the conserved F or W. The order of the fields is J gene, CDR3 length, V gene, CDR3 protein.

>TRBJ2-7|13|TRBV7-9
CASSSGRTYEQYF
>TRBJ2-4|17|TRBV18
CASSPPPGNLAKNIQYF
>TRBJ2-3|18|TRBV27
CASSPHPAPRNRSDTQYF
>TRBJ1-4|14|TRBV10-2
CASSTPDRKEKLFF
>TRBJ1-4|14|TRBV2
CASSQGRANEKLFF
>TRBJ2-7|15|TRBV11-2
CASRCSGRLLYEQYF
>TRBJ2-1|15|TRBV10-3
CAISRTSGSTDEQFF
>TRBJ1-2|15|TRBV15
CATSPRLGTNYGYTF
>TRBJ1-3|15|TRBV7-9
CASSLQGALSNTIYF
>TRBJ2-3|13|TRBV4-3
CASSDRGHNTQYF